Below, one TCR beta chain is given with its context. This record comes from a study of blood T cell repertoires in COVID-19. Germline V CDR1 and CDR2: LNHDA, SQIVND (reference sequence). The CDR3 length is 14 residues. V gave up 4 bases and J gave up 3 bases; unmatched junction bases: 3. Repertoires were generated with immunoSEQ multiplex PCR, while TCRdb's copy carries only in-frame clones and drops some. The data hold fewer than 90,000 clones, with about four fifths observed a single time. The V call is TRBV19, the J call TRBJ1-5; TRBD1 agrees at 7 bases. This clonotype was obtained from a man aged 45 to 65 with acute or convalescent COVID-19. The sample was peripheral blood. CDR3 sequence reads: CASSTQGSNQPQHF. Written as DNA, the CDR3 is TGTGCCAGTAGTACACAGGGGTCCAATCAGCCCCAGCATTTT.